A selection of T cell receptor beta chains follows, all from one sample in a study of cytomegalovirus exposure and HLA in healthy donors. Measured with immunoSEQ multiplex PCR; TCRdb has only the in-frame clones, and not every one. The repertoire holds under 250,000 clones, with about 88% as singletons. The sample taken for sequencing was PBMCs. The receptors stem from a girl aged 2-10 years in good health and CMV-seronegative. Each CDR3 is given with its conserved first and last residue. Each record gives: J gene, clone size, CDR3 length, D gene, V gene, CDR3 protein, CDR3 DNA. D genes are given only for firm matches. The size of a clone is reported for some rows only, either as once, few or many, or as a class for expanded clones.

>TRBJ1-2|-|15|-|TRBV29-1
CSVEYADRFNYGYTF
TGCAGCGTTGAATACGCTGACAGGTTTAACTATGGCTACACCTTC
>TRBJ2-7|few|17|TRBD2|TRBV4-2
CASSLGGTSPPADEQYF
TGTGCCAGCAGCCTTGGGGGGACTAGTCCCCCGGCCGACGAGCAGTACTTC
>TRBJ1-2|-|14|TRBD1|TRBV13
CASSFHQGAGGYTF
TGTGCCAGCAGCTTCCATCAGGGGGCTGGAGGCTACACCTTC
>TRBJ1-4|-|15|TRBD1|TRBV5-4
CASSLGGTGNEKLFF
TGTGCCAGCAGCTTGGGGGGGACAGGAAATGAAAAACTGTTTTTT
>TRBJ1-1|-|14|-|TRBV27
CASSFSLRGSEAFF
TGTGCCAGCAGTTTTTCCCTGCGAGGGTCGGAAGCTTTCTTT
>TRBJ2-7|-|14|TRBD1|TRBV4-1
CAGSQATGLYEQYF
TGCGCCGGCAGTCAAGCGACAGGGCTCTACGAGCAGTACTTC
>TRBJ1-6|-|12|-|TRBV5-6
CASSFLRSPLHF
TGTGCCAGCAGCTTCTTACGGTCACCCCTCCACTTT
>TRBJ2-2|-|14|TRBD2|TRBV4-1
CASSQRLARGELFF
TGCGCCAGCAGCCAAAGACTAGCGCGCGGGGAGCTGTTTTTT
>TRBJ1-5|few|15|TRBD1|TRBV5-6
CASSLYGTDNQPQHF
TGTGCCAGCAGCTTGTACGGGACAGACAATCAGCCCCAGCATTTT
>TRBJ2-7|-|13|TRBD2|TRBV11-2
CASSSGLAYEQYF
TGTGCCAGCAGCTCAGGACTAGCCTACGAGCAGTACTTC
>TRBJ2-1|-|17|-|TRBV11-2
CASSSPKLATSYNEQFF
TGTGCCAGCAGCTCGCCAAAGCTAGCGACCTCCTACAATGAGCAGTTCTTC
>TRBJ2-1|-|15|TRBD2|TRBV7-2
CASSLGLAGAFEQFF
TGTGCCAGCAGCTTAGGGTTAGCGGGGGCCTTCGAGCAGTTCTTC
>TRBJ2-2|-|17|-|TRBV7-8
CASSSISYGRYTGELFF
TGTGCCAGCAGCTCCATTAGTTACGGGAGATACACCGGGGAGCTGTTTTTT
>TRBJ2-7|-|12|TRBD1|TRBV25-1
CASGTGKYEQYF
TGTGCCAGCGGGACAGGGAAGTACGAGCAGTACTTC
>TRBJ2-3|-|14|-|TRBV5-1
CASSLGRGTDTQYF
TGCGCCAGCAGCTTGGGGCGGGGCACAGATACGCAGTATTTT
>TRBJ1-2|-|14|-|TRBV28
CASSLGGNNYGYTF
TGTGCCAGCAGTTTGGGAGGGAATAACTATGGCTACACCTTC
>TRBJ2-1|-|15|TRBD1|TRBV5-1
CASSRRTGSPNEQFF
TGCGCCAGCAGTCGGAGGACAGGGTCCCCTAATGAGCAGTTCTTC
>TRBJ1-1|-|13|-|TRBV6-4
CASSDIQGGEAFF
TGTGCCAGCAGTGACATACAGGGCGGTGAAGCTTTCTTT
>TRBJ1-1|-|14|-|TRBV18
CASSPAGGNTEAFF
TGTGCCAGCTCACCAGCCGGCGGAAACACTGAAGCTTTCTTT
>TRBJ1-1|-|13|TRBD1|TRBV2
CASSRDRNTEAFF
TGTGCCAGCAGTCGGGACAGGAACACTGAAGCTTTCTTT
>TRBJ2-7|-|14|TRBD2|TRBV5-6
CASSPAAGAGEQYF
TGTGCCAGCAGCCCCGCAGCGGGAGCAGGGGAGCAGTACTTC
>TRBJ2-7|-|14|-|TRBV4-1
CASSHGGSSYEQYF
TGCGCCAGCAGCCACGGCGGTTCCTCCTACGAGCAGTACTTC
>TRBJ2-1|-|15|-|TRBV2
CAIGTPILGHNEQFF
TGTGCCATTGGGACACCTATATTAGGTCACAATGAGCAGTTCTTC
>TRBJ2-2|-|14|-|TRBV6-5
CASGGRRNTGELFF
TGTGCCAGCGGAGGCAGGCGCAACACCGGGGAGCTGTTTTTT
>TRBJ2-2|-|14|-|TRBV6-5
CASSLAAGPGELFF
TGTGCCAGCAGCTTAGCTGCGGGGCCCGGGGAGCTGTTTTTT
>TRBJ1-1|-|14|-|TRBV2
CASGRQGLYTEAFF
TGTGCCAGCGGAAGGCAGGGATTGTACACTGAAGCTTTCTTT
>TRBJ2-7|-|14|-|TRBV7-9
CASSLLDRRYEQYF
TGTGCCAGCAGCTTACTTGACAGGCGCTACGAGCAGTACTTC
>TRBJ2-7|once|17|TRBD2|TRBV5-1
CASRPGLAGLTSYEQYF
TGCGCCAGCCGCCCTGGGCTAGCGGGGCTGACGTCCTACGAGCAGTACTTC
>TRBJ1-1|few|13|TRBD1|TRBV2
CASSEDRGREAFF
TGTGCCAGCAGTGAGGACAGGGGGCGGGAAGCTTTCTTT
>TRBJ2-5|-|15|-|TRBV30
CAWRRSRGLWETQYF
TGTGCCTGGAGGCGGTCCAGGGGTCTTTGGGAGACCCAGTACTTC
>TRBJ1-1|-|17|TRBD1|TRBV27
CASSFSGTGHGNTEAFF
TGTGCCAGCAGTTTCTCCGGGACAGGCCATGGGAACACTGAAGCTTTCTTT
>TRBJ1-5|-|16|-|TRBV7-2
CASSLGAGLGNQPQHF
TGTGCCAGCAGCTTAGGGGCAGGGCTAGGCAATCAGCCCCAGCATTTT
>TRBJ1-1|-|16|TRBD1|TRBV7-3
CASSSTGTGGLSEAFF
TGTGCCAGCAGCTCCACCGGGACAGGGGGCCTTTCTGAAGCTTTCTTT
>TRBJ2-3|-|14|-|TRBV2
CASSVRGPPNTQYF
TGTGCCAGCAGTGTGCGCGGGCCCCCTAATACGCAGTATTTT
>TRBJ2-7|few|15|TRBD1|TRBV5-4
CASSLDRGSSYEQYF
TGTGCCAGCAGCTTGGACAGGGGGAGCTCCTACGAGCAGTACTTC
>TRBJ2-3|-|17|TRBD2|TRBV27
CASSFFSGGSSTDTQYF
TGTGCCAGCAGTTTCTTTAGCGGGGGGAGTAGCACAGATACGCAGTATTTT
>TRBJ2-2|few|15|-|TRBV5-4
CASSLRYQGEGELFF
TGTGCCAGCAGCTTGCGATATCAGGGCGAGGGGGAGCTGTTTTTT
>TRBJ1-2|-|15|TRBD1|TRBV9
CASTISGQGDYGYTF
TGTGCCAGTACTATTTCCGGACAGGGGGATTATGGCTACACCTTC
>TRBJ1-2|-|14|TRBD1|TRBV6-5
CASSDQGANYGYTF
TGTGCCAGCAGTGATCAGGGGGCGAACTATGGCTACACCTTC
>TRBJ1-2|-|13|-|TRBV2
CATVTGTNYGYTF
TGTGCCACCGTGACAGGAACTAACTATGGCTACACCTTC
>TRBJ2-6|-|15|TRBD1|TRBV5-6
CASSLGQAGANVLTF
TGTGCCAGCAGCCTCGGACAGGCTGGGGCCAACGTCCTGACTTTC
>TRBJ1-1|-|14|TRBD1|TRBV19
CASKPGQGNTEAFF
TGTGCCAGTAAGCCGGGACAGGGGAACACTGAAGCTTTCTTT
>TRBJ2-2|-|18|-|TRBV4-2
CASSQDARLATRSGELFF
TGTGCCAGCAGCCAAGATGCTAGGCTAGCCACTAGGTCCGGGGAGCTGTTTTTT
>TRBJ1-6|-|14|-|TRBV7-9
CASSLEGAGSPLHF
TGTGCCAGCAGCTTAGAGGGTGCGGGTTCACCCCTCCACTTT
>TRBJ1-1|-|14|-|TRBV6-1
CASSEKRMNTEAFF
TGTGCCAGCAGTGAAAAGAGAATGAACACTGAAGCTTTCTTT
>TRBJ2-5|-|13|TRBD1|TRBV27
CASRRTGRETQYF
TGTGCCAGCAGGCGGACAGGGCGGGAGACCCAGTACTTC
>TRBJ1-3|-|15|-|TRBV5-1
CASRPNSFSGNTIYF
TGCGCCAGCAGGCCTAATTCCTTCTCTGGAAACACCATATATTTT
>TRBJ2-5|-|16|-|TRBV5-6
CASSLGSDYPEETQYF
TGTGCCAGCAGCTTGGGGTCCGACTACCCCGAAGAGACCCAGTACTTC
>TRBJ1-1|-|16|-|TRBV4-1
CASSQEKIQGNTEAFF
TGCGCCAGCAGCCAAGAAAAGATCCAGGGAAACACTGAAGCTTTCTTT
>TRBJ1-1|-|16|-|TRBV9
CASSVTPTAPHSEAFF
TGTGCCAGCAGCGTAACACCGACAGCCCCACACTCTGAAGCTTTCTTT